The clone carrying this T cell receptor beta chain turned up a few times. This specimen belongs to a study of T cells in Graves' hyperthyroidism and ophthalmopathy. Investigators excluded patients with uncontrolled infection, other autoimmune disease, pregnancy or lactation. RNA transcripts served as the template for amplifying TCR beta CDR3 regions. RT-PCR in the first round (using the HTBI primer set) targeted the TCR CDR3. TCRdb reanalysed the multiplex PCR reads using MiXCR and keeps one entry per CDR3 protein. The sample shows 550,000 to 800,000 distinct CDR3 sequences, 15% to 20% of them seen only once. Sequencing input: blood. This TCR was sampled from a man aged 50-60 years with Graves' hyperthyroidism.

Here the CDR3 DNA reads TGTGCCAGCAGTGAACAGGGTTTCGCGCAGTATTTT. It translates to CASSEQGFAQYF. The V and J genes are TRBV6-1 and TRBJ2-3; D may be TRBD1 (5 bases). Germline V lookup: CDR1 MNHNS, CDR2 SASEGT. The CDR3 loop spans 12 amino acids. Trimming removed 2 bases at V and 10 bases at J, with 10 bases between.